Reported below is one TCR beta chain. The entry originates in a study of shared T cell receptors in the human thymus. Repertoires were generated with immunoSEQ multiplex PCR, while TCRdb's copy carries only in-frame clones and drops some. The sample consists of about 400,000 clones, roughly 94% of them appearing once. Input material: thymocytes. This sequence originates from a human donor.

Written as DNA, the CDR3 is TGTGCCAGCAGTTCAGGACTAGCGGGAGGACATGAGCAGTTCTTC. Amino acid sequence: CASSSGLAGGHEQFF. V gene TRBV27 combines with J gene TRBJ2-1; TRBD2 matches at 14 bases. The CDR3 loop spans 15 amino acids. V was clipped by 4 bases and J by 8 bases; unmatched bases: 4. CDR1 and CDR2 from the germline V gene are MNHEY and SMNVEV (reference sequence).